Listed below are T cell receptor beta chains from one sample, sequenced in a study of T cells in Graves' hyperthyroidism and ophthalmopathy. TCRdb used MiXCR to reprocess the multiplex PCR reads, holding one entry per CDR3 protein. The profile shows some 460,000 distinct CDR3 sequences, approximately 14% of them singletons. Source material: blood. The receptors come from a woman under 30 with Graves' hyperthyroidism. Each CDR3 is given with its conserved first and last residue. D genes are given only for firm matches. Some rows mark clone size as missing; the rest say once, few, many or name a class of expanded clone.

D gene	clone size	V gene	J gene	CDR3 protein	CDR3 DNA
TRBD1	many	TRBV28	TRBJ2-3	CASSIPRGLADTQYF	TGTGCCAGCAGTATCCCGAGGGGGCTGGCAGATACGCAGTATTTT
TRBD1	.	TRBV20-1	TRBJ1-1	CSAWQGAPEAFF	TGCAGTGCTTGGCAGGGGGCACCTGAAGCTTTCTTT
.	few	TRBV12-3/TRBV12-4	TRBJ2-2	CASSPSAVGELFF	TGTGCCAGCAGTCCTTCGGCGGTCGGGGAGCTGTTTTTT
TRBD1	few	TRBV5-1	TRBJ2-7	CASSFTGTGGYEQYF	TGCGCCAGCAGCTTTACCGGGACAGGGGGATACGAGCAGTACTTC
.	many	TRBV28	TRBJ2-1	CASSPSRGAVNEQFF	TGTGCCAGCAGTCCCTCCCGAGGAGCGGTCAATGAGCAGTTCTTC
TRBD2	few	TRBV25-1	TRBJ2-7	CASSEFRAGAYEQYF	TGTGCCAGCAGTGAATTTCGGGCGGGAGCCTACGAGCAGTACTTC
.	many	TRBV20-1	TRBJ2-5	CSARGFDTGTPQETQYF	TGCAGTGCTAGAGGATTTGACACCGGGACGCCACAAGAGACCCAGTACTTC
.	few	TRBV6-5	TRBJ1-3	CASSYQRTDQGNTIYF	TGTGCCAGCAGTTACCAGCGGACGGATCAAGGAAACACCATATATTTT
.	many	TRBV11-2	TRBJ2-1	CASSFSIQFF	TGTGCCAGCAGCTTCAGTATTCAGTTCTTC
.	.	TRBV29-1	TRBJ2-1	CSVEERYNEQFF	TGCAGCGTTGAAGAACGGTACAATGAGCAGTTCTTC
TRBD2	.	TRBV29-1	TRBJ2-7	CSAWTGGYAYEQYF	TGCAGCGCGTGGACGGGGGGGTATGCCTACGAGCAGTACTTC
.	.	TRBV15	TRBJ2-7	CATSRVQNEQYF	TGTGCCACCAGCAGGGTCCAGAACGAGCAGTACTTC
.	.	TRBV7-2	TRBJ1-2	CASSLARGDFYGYTF	TGTGCCAGCAGCTTAGCGAGGGGGGACTTCTATGGCTACACCTTC
TRBD2	many	TRBV20-1	TRBJ2-3	CSASRLAGGTDTQYF	TGCAGTGCTAGTAGACTAGCGGGAGGCACAGATACGCAGTATTTT
.	many	TRBV20-1	TRBJ2-2	CSANRRREDTGELFF	TGCAGTGCCAATAGGCGCAGGGAGGACACCGGGGAGCTGTTTTTT
.	many	TRBV15	TRBJ2-7	CATSRDLGLISAEQYF	TGTGCCACCAGCAGAGACCTAGGGTTGATATCGGCCGAGCAGTACTTC
.	many	TRBV11-1	TRBJ1-1	CASSSTPQAFF	TGTGCCAGCAGCTCGACCCCCCAAGCTTTCTTT
TRBD2	many	TRBV6-6	TRBJ2-1	CASSYSVVAGVHEQFF	TGTGCCAGCAGTTACTCGGTCGTGGCGGGGGTCCATGAGCAGTTCTTC
TRBD2	many	TRBV5-1	TRBJ2-7	CASSLPAGGSLSEQYF	TGCGCCAGCAGCTTGCCAGCGGGAGGGAGTCTCTCGGAGCAGTACTTC
.	.	TRBV6-5	TRBJ1-2	CASSYDSATNYGYTF	TGTGCCAGCAGTTACGACAGCGCGACTAACTATGGCTACACCTTC
.	many	TRBV18	TRBJ2-7	CASSPDSISYEQYF	TGTGCCAGCTCACCTGACAGCATTTCCTACGAGCAGTACTTC
.	.	TRBV19	TRBJ1-4	CASSPSGGRTNEKLFF	TGTGCCAGTAGTCCGTCGGGGGGGCGGACTAATGAAAAACTGTTTTTT
TRBD1	many	TRBV6-1	TRBJ1-4	CASSEALRDREGNEKLFF	TGTGCCAGCAGTGAAGCGCTTCGGGACAGGGAAGGTAATGAAAAACTGTTTTTT
TRBD1	few	TRBV27	TRBJ2-2	CASSFLGQGVTGELFF	TGTGCCAGCAGTTTTCTGGGACAGGGAGTCACCGGGGAGCTGTTTTTT
.	few	TRBV29-1	TRBJ2-5	CSVAYSLQETQYF	TGCAGCGTTGCTTATAGCCTTCAAGAGACCCAGTACTTC
.	many	TRBV6-1	TRBJ1-1	CASSYPTLGGRTEAFF	TGTGCCAGCAGTTACCCGACCCTAGGGGGACGAACTGAAGCTTTCTTT
TRBD1	.	TRBV3-1	TRBJ1-1	CASSLGTGGTRNTEAFF	TGTGCCAGCAGCCTGGGGACAGGCGGTACCCGGAACACTGAAGCTTTCTTT
.	many	TRBV11-2	TRBJ1-2	CASSSGTAGYGYTF	TGTGCCAGCAGCTCTGGGACGGCGGGCTATGGCTACACCTTC
.	many	TRBV3-1	TRBJ2-1	CASSPTRSGRGLDNEQFF	TGTGCCAGCAGCCCTACCCGATCGGGGCGGGGCTTAGACAATGAGCAGTTCTTC
.	many	TRBV6-4	TRBJ2-1	CASSDVAGKTYNEQFF	TGTGCCAGCAGTGATGTTGCGGGAAAAACCTACAATGAGCAGTTCTTC
.	many	TRBV6-5	TRBJ1-1	CASSYTNTEAFF	TGTGCCAGCAGTTACACGAACACTGAAGCTTTCTTT
TRBD1	.	TRBV2	TRBJ1-5	CASRGTGVLLNQPQHF	TGTGCCAGCCGCGGGACAGGGGTTCTCCTTAATCAGCCCCAGCATTTT
.	.	TRBV28	TRBJ1-6	CASSAGDPYNSPLHF	TGTGCCAGCAGTGCCGGGGACCCCTATAATTCACCCCTCCACTTT